The rows below give T cell receptor beta chains drawn from one sample of a study of T cell responses to AZD1222 COVID-19 vaccine. Only in-frame clones appear in the TCRdb table, and some are missing; sequencing was by immunoSEQ multiplex PCR. This sample has some 140,000 clones, with approximately 90% found just once. The source material was peripheral blood, sampled on day 0 of AZD1222 vaccination. The receptors were sampled from an adult in good health. The CDR3 runs from the conserved cysteine through the conserved F or W. The order of the fields is V gene, D gene, J gene, clone size, CDR3 protein, CDR3 DNA. The D gene is left open where the match is weak. Only some rows state a clone size, as once, few, many or a class for expanded clones.

v_gene: TRBV24-1
d_gene: -
j_gene: TRBJ2-2
abundance: -
CDR3aa: CATSDRSWPGELFF
CDR3nt: TGTGCCACCAGTGACCGAAGCTGGCCCGGGGAGCTGTTTTTT

v_gene: TRBV12-5
d_gene: -
j_gene: TRBJ2-5
abundance: -
CDR3aa: CASGLGPGHLQETQYF
CDR3nt: TGTGCTAGTGGTTTGGGGCCGGGACACCTCCAAGAGACCCAGTACTTC

v_gene: TRBV6-2/TRBV6-3
d_gene: -
j_gene: TRBJ2-7
abundance: -
CDR3aa: CASSFGYEQYF
CDR3nt: TGTGCCAGCAGTTTTGGCTACGAGCAGTACTTC

v_gene: TRBV7-6
d_gene: -
j_gene: TRBJ2-5
abundance: -
CDR3aa: CASSFSSGIMSQYF
CDR3nt: TGTGCCAGCAGCTTCTCGTCGGGTATAATGTCCCAGTACTTC

v_gene: TRBV7-2
d_gene: -
j_gene: TRBJ1-2
abundance: -
CDR3aa: CASSLAQGTNYGYTF
CDR3nt: TGTGCCAGCAGCTTAGCGCAGGGGACTAACTATGGCTACACCTTC

v_gene: TRBV7-3
d_gene: TRBD1
j_gene: TRBJ1-2
abundance: -
CDR3aa: CASSPGTGYGYTF
CDR3nt: TGTGCCAGCAGCCCCGGGACAGGATATGGCTACACCTTC

v_gene: TRBV13
d_gene: -
j_gene: TRBJ1-2
abundance: -
CDR3aa: CASSSAKTGGHGYTF
CDR3nt: TGTGCCAGCAGCTCAGCAAAGACAGGTGGGCATGGCTACACCTTC

v_gene: TRBV11-2
d_gene: TRBD1
j_gene: TRBJ1-3
abundance: -
CDR3aa: CASSLLGTASGNTIYF
CDR3nt: TGTGCCAGCAGCTTATTAGGGACAGCCTCTGGAAACACCATATATTTT

v_gene: TRBV7-3
d_gene: -
j_gene: TRBJ2-1
abundance: -
CDR3aa: CASSFYGNEQFF
CDR3nt: TGTGCCAGCAGCTTCTACGGCAATGAGCAGTTCTTC

v_gene: TRBV13
d_gene: TRBD1
j_gene: TRBJ2-5
abundance: -
CDR3aa: CASSPTGQGGQETQYF
CDR3nt: TGTGCCAGCAGCCCCACAGGACAGGGTGGGCAAGAGACCCAGTACTTC

v_gene: TRBV5-1
d_gene: TRBD2
j_gene: TRBJ2-3
abundance: -
CDR3aa: CASRVASGSSGTQYF
CDR3nt: TGCGCCAGCAGAGTCGCTAGCGGGAGCTCGGGGACGCAGTATTTT

v_gene: TRBV15
d_gene: -
j_gene: TRBJ2-7
abundance: -
CDR3aa: CATSRVRLAYEQYF
CDR3nt: TGTGCCACCAGCAGAGTACGGCTAGCCTACGAGCAGTACTTC

v_gene: TRBV4-1
d_gene: TRBD2
j_gene: TRBJ2-2
abundance: -
CDR3aa: CASRDKTSGAGELFF
CDR3nt: TGCGCCAGCCGTGATAAAACTAGCGGGGCCGGGGAGCTGTTTTTT

v_gene: TRBV19
d_gene: TRBD1
j_gene: TRBJ2-5
abundance: -
CDR3aa: CASSSPGTGAETQYF
CDR3nt: TGTGCCAGTAGTTCCCCGGGGACAGGGGCAGAGACCCAGTACTTC

v_gene: TRBV11-3
d_gene: -
j_gene: TRBJ2-7
abundance: -
CDR3aa: CASSQRLGAYEQYF
CDR3nt: TGTGCCAGCAGCCAGAGGCTGGGAGCCTACGAGCAGTACTTC

v_gene: TRBV11-2
d_gene: TRBD2
j_gene: TRBJ2-3
abundance: -
CDR3aa: CASSPAAGGTDTQYF
CDR3nt: TGTGCCAGCAGCCCGGCGGCGGGGGGAACAGATACGCAGTATTTT

v_gene: TRBV7-9
d_gene: -
j_gene: TRBJ2-7
abundance: -
CDR3aa: CASSFGLGGEQYF
CDR3nt: TGTGCCAGCAGCTTCGGGCTAGGAGGCGAGCAGTACTTC

v_gene: TRBV30
d_gene: TRBD2
j_gene: TRBJ2-2
abundance: -
CDR3aa: CAWSRLAGGGELFF
CDR3nt: TGTGCCTGGAGCCGGCTAGCGGGAGGTGGGGAGCTGTTTTTT

v_gene: TRBV5-1
d_gene: TRBD1
j_gene: TRBJ1-4
abundance: -
CDR3aa: CASSLTLTGSYEKLFF
CDR3nt: TGCGCCAGCAGCTTGACCCTGACAGGGTCTTACGAAAAACTGTTTTTT

v_gene: TRBV30
d_gene: -
j_gene: TRBJ2-7
abundance: once
CDR3aa: CAWASSYEQYF
CDR3nt: TGTGCCTGGGCCAGCTCTTACGAGCAGTACTTC

v_gene: TRBV14
d_gene: TRBD2
j_gene: TRBJ2-5
abundance: -
CDR3aa: CASSPGLAGGPERETQYF
CDR3nt: TGTGCCAGCAGCCCCGGACTAGCGGGGGGGCCGGAGCGGGAGACCCAGTACTTC

v_gene: TRBV2
d_gene: -
j_gene: TRBJ1-1
abundance: -
CDR3aa: CASSLTVTNTEAFF
CDR3nt: TGTGCCAGCAGCCTGACAGTAACGAACACTGAAGCTTTCTTT

v_gene: TRBV21-1
d_gene: -
j_gene: TRBJ2-5
abundance: -
CDR3aa: CASSKVGLAGGWRETQYF
CDR3nt: TGTGCCAGCAGCAAAGTTGGACTAGCGGGGGGATGGCGGGAGACCCAGTACTTC

v_gene: TRBV7-2
d_gene: -
j_gene: TRBJ1-1
abundance: -
CDR3aa: CASSDNGFTEAFF
CDR3nt: TGTGCCAGCAGCGACAACGGGTTCACTGAAGCTTTCTTT

v_gene: TRBV19
d_gene: -
j_gene: TRBJ1-1
abundance: -
CDR3aa: CASSIIGRVAFF
CDR3nt: TGTGCCAGTAGTATTATCGGAAGGGTAGCTTTCTTT

v_gene: TRBV19
d_gene: -
j_gene: TRBJ2-2
abundance: -
CDR3aa: CASSFRTANTGELFF
CDR3nt: TGTGCCAGTAGTTTCCGGACAGCGAACACCGGGGAGCTGTTTTTT

v_gene: TRBV11-2
d_gene: -
j_gene: TRBJ2-5
abundance: -
CDR3aa: CASSLGSTGETQYF
CDR3nt: TGTGCCAGCAGCTTAGGGTCGACGGGGGAGACCCAGTACTTC